This T cell receptor (beta chain) emerged from a study of PD-1 blockade in mismatch repair-deficient tumors. Only in-frame clones appear in the TCRdb table, and some are missing; sequencing was by immunoSEQ multiplex PCR. The sample comprises about 84,000 clones, roughly 80% of which are singletons, and roughly 2.8% rests with the top ten. CDR3 length: 19 amino acids. Germline lookup yields CDR1 SGHDT and CDR2 YYEEEE. V lost 4 bases to trimming and J lost 4 bases, with 29 bases between them. V usage is TRBV5-6 and J usage is TRBJ1-1, with D possibly being TRBD1 (6 bases). This clonotype was sampled from an adult with mismatch repair-deficient cancer. The material was peripheral blood, obtained 12 weeks after starting pembrolizumab. In DNA, the CDR3 is TGTGCCAGCAGCCCCACCATCAAGCAGGGGCTGAAATGGACCACTGAAGCTTTCTTT. Protein sequence: CASSPTIKQGLKWTTEAFF.